This passage covers 25 T cell receptor beta chains from one sample sequenced in a study of spatial heterogeneity in lung cancer. Study-level points and caveats: Tumor mutation count correlated with how many alpha and beta TCRs expanded intratumorally.

No antigen has been assigned to these receptors. TCRdb fed the 5' RACE reads into MiXCR, producing one record per CDR3 protein. The sample has about 1,500 distinct CDR3 sequences, approximately 6% seen once. As for time point: sample taken at primary tumor resection. Sequenced here: lung tumor tissue, sampled at surgery. These receptors all stem from a female donor with early-stage non-small cell lung cancer.

Relative to its sample, this clonotype is medium-sized. Little can be read into the size of this beta chain, an off-target read in a library designed for alpha chains. The gene calls are TRBV18 and TRBJ1-1; 8 bases map to TRBD1. Per germline, CDR1 KGHSH and CDR2 LQKENI. This CDR3 is built from 17 residues. J lost 5 bases, V lost 3 bases, and 14 bases had no gene match. DNA of the CDR3: TGTGCCAGCTCACCCCCCGGACAGGGTAGGAAGTGGACTGAAGCTTTCTTT. As protein: CASSPPGQGRKWTEAFF.

Sample share makes this clonotype medium-sized. At one end the junction does not follow the germline gene, possibly because of a read error. Since the library was made to target alpha chains, this beta chain is a stray read and its abundance is not meaningful. J is TRBJ2-1 and V is TRBV12-3 or TRBV12-4, with D perhaps TRBD1 (6 bases). The CDR3 is made up of 12 amino acids. This CDR3 is CASSLDPQGRNF. The CDR3 region has the DNA TGTGCCAGCAGTCTAGATCCACAGGGTAGGAACTTC.

A note on this clonotype: This beta chain appears as a stray read in a library generated for alpha chains; its size is not informative. V is TRBV12-3 or TRBV12-4 and J is TRBJ1-5; D not certain. The CDR3 consists of 14 residues. With 4 bases removed from V and 7 bases from J, the gap between germline ends came to 14 bases. CDR3 in amino acids: CASSSVLREQPQHF. The CDR3 DNA sequence: TGTGCCAGCAGTTCGGTCTTGAGGGAACAGCCCCAGCATTTT.

This clonotype was seen a single time. A much larger clone lies one base from this, so it may be a read error. In a library made to pick up alpha chains, this beta chain is a stray read with a size that means little. J is TRBJ2-5 and V is TRBV19, with 8 bases matching TRBD1. CDR3 length: 17 amino acids. Germline loops: CDR1 LNHDA, CDR2 SQIVND (reference sequence). CDR3 coding DNA: TGTGTCAGTAGTATCGGGACAGGAGTAGCGGTCCAAGAGACCCAGTACTTC. Its protein product is CVSSIGTGVAVQETQYF. Drawing the rest from reference TRBV19 and TRBJ2-5, the complete variable domain is DGGITQSPKYLFRKEGQNVTLSCEQNLNHDAMYWYRQDPGQGLRLIYYSQIVNDFQKGDIAEGYSVSREKKESFPLTVTSAQKNPTAFYLCVSSIGTGVAVQETQYFGPGTRLLVL.

In this sample, this clonotype is medium-sized (0.01 to 0.1%). This beta chain slipped into a library made for alpha chains as a stray read, so its size is not meaningful. This rearrangement joins TRBV10-2 to TRBJ1-2; no clear D. The CDR3 extends over 13 amino acids. The V end was cut by 0 bases, the J end by 8 bases, with 10 bases between. The germline CDR1 and CDR2 sequences are WSHSY and SAAADI. DNA for the CDR3: TGCGCCAGCAGTGAGTCCTCCGCTTGGGGCTACACCTTC. It is translated as CASSESSAWGYTF.

This clonotype counts as medium-sized. In a library made to pick up alpha chains, this beta chain is a stray read with a size that means little. CDR3 loop: CASSERYVNTEAFF. Here the CDR3 DNA reads TGTGCCAGCAGTGAAAGGTATGTGAACACTGAAGCTTTCTTT. The genes are TRBV6-1 and TRBJ1-1; D unresolved. The germline V gene encodes CDR1 MNHNS and CDR2 SASEGT. V was clipped by 2 bases and J by 0 bases, with 7 bases between them. This CDR3 spans 14 amino acids.

This clonotype counts as medium-sized. This beta chain slipped into a library made for alpha chains as a stray read, so its size is not meaningful. J is TRBJ2-3 and V is TRBV28; D may correspond to TRBD1 or TRBD2 (5 bases each). V lost 0 bases and J 2 bases, leaving 9 bases between the germline ends. Germline CDR1 and CDR2: MDHEN and SYDVKM. This CDR3 has 15 amino acids. The CDR3 coding sequence is TGTGCCAGCAGTTTATGGGGGACCCTCACAGATACGCAGTATTTT. Amino acid sequence: CASSLWGTLTDTQYF.

This clonotype is termed medium-sized. Since it is a stray read in a library aimed at alpha chains, this beta chain has a size that is not meaningful. This rearrangement joins TRBV9 to TRBJ2-5, with a tentative D call TRBD2 (6 bases). CDR1 and CDR2 from the germline V gene are SGDLS and YYNGEE. V was clipped by 0 bases and J by 0 bases, with 12 bases between them. CDR3 length: 16 residues. The CDR3 bases are TGTGCCAGCAGCGTAGGGATTAGCGGAAACCAAGAGACCCAGTACTTC. Translated: CASSVGISGNQETQYF.

By share, this clonotype ranks as medium-sized (0.01 to 0.1%). Being off target in a library aimed at alpha chains, this beta chain has a size of little meaning. The rearrangement links TRBV5-1 to TRBJ2-5, with 9 positions matching TRBD1. V shed 3 bases and J 5 bases; nucleotides not matched to a gene: 5. CDR1 is SGHRS, CDR2 YFSETQ, per germline. CDR3 length: 14 amino acids. The CDR3 nucleotides are TGCGCCAGCAGCTCGGGACAGGGAGGGGAGACCCAGTACTTC. Translation gives CASSSGQGGETQYF.

This clonotype is categorized as medium-sized. This beta chain is a stray sequence in a library constructed for alpha chains; its clone size is not meaningful. The chain employs TRBV10-1 and TRBJ1-1; no firm D call. CDR3 length: 13 residues. Trimming took 3 bases from V and 0 from J, leaving 5 bases between them. The germline CDR1 and CDR2 sequences are WNHNN and SYGVQD (reference sequence). The CDR3 region has the DNA TGCGCCAGCAGTGACGGAATGAACACTGAAGCTTTCTTT. Translation gives CASSDGMNTEAFF.

By share, this clonotype ranks as medium-sized. Because this beta chain is a stray read in a library intended to capture alpha chains, its abundance should not be given much weight. The rearrangement uses TRBV3-1 and TRBJ2-1, with unresolved D. The CDR3 is 17 amino acids. Trimming removed 3 bases at V and 0 bases at J, with 15 bases between. CDR1 and CDR2 (germline): LGHDT, YNNKEL (reference sequence). The CDR3 DNA is TGTGCCAGCAGCCAGCTAGTTGGCGGAAGCTCCTACAATGAGCAGTTCTTC. Residues: CASSQLVGGSSYNEQFF.

By frequency in the sample, this clonotype is medium-sized. This beta chain appears as a stray read in a library generated for alpha chains; its size is not informative. V and J are TRBV7-2 and TRBJ1-2; 9 positions match TRBD1. Germline V gene lookup returns CDR1 SGHTA and CDR2 FQGNSA. This CDR3 has 15 amino acids. The junction had 4 bases not matched to a gene; V was cut back by 0 bases and J by 5 bases. Written as DNA, the CDR3 is TGTGCCAGCAGCTTAGCCGGGACAGGGCCTTATGGCTACACCTTC. The encoded protein is CASSLAGTGPYGYTF.

Relative to its sample, this clonotype is medium-sized (0.01 to 0.1%). This beta chain is an unintended read in a library built for alpha chains; its size means little. The J gene is TRBJ1-2, the V gene TRBV28, with D maybe TRBD1 (6 bases). V was shortened by 6 bases and J by 6 bases, with 14 bases between the two germline ends. Germline V gene sequence: CDR1 MDHEN, CDR2 SYDVKM. The CDR3 covers 13 residues. As DNA, the CDR3 is TGTGCCAGCAGATTTCGGGGGGCAGATGGCTACACCTTC. Translated, it gives CASRFRGADGYTF.

By share, this clonotype ranks as medium-sized. This beta chain is an unintended read in a library built for alpha chains; its size means little. The chain links TRBV6-1 to TRBJ2-5; 8 positions agree with TRBD1. The germline CDR1 and CDR2 sequences are MNHNS and SASEGT. V was clipped by 1 base and J by 5 bases; unmatched bases: 3. The CDR3 runs to 14 residues. This CDR3 reads CASSEGGQVETQYF. The CDR3 region has the DNA TGTGCCAGCAGTGAAGGGGGACAGGTTGAGACCCAGTACTTC.

This clonotype is judged medium-sized. Within a library made for alpha chains, this beta chain is off target, and its count is uninformative. The CDR3 loop is CARDRGQGNTEAFF. CDR3 DNA: TGTGCCAGAGACCGGGGACAGGGAAATACTGAAGCTTTCTTT. The chain joins TRBV2 to TRBJ1-1; 9 nucleotides match TRBD1. CDR3 length: 14 residues. J lost 5 bases, V lost 9 bases, and 10 bases had no gene match. The V gene's germline CDR1 is SNHLY and CDR2 FYNNEI. Based on the CDR3 plus reference TRBV2 and TRBJ1-1, the full variable domain is EPEVTQTPSHQVTQMGQEVILRCVPISNHLYFYWYRQILGQKVEFLVSFYNNEISEKSEIFDDQFSVERPDGSNFTLKIRSTKLEDSAMYFCARDRGQGNTEAFFGQGTRLTVV.

This clonotype is judged medium-sized. Since it is a stray read in a library aimed at alpha chains, this beta chain has a size that is not meaningful. The chain is built from TRBV12-3 or TRBV12-4 and TRBJ2-7; 7 bases are a match to TRBD2. This CDR3 has 13 amino acids. After removal of 6 bases from V and 3 bases from J, the junction contained 5 bases not matched to a gene. Written as DNA, the CDR3 is TGTGCCAGCAGGGCTAGCGGAGACTACGAGCAGTACTTC. Translation: CASRASGDYEQYF.

This clonotype is labeled medium-sized. This beta chain lies outside the target of a library built for alpha chains; its clone size means little. This chain joins TRBV5-1 and TRBJ2-3; TRBD1 aligns across 7 bases. Germline trimming cut 4 bases from V and 0 bases from J; bases unmatched to any gene: 8. Germline V gene lookup returns CDR1 SGHRS and CDR2 YFSETQ. This CDR3 region has 16 residues. The CDR3 bases are TGCGCCAGCAGCCTTGAGGGACAGCCGAGCACAGATACGCAGTATTTT. Translating it yields CASSLEGQPSTDTQYF.

Relative to its sample, this clonotype is medium-sized. Found in a library prepared for alpha chains, this beta chain is an off-target read, and its abundance has little meaning. The genes are TRBV30 and TRBJ2-2; possibly TRBD1 for D (7 bases). The CDR3 spans 15 residues. CDR1 GTSNPN and CDR2 SVGIG come from the germline V gene (reference sequence). The V and J ends lost 2 bases and 2 bases respectively, with 12 bases between them. The CDR3 region is CAWSPQGGNTGELFF. CDR3 sequence (DNA): TGTGCCTGGAGTCCCCAGGGGGGCAACACCGGGGAGCTGTTTTTT.

Sample share makes this clonotype medium-sized. A library made for alpha chains picked up this beta chain off target, so its size means little. The J gene is TRBJ2-3, the V gene TRBV27, with TRBD2 identical over 7 bases. CDR1 is MNHEY and CDR2 is SMNVEV in the germline V gene (reference sequence). Trimming removed 5 bases from V and 2 bases from J; junction bases left unmatched: 7. The CDR3 totals 15 residues. The CDR3 reads CASSISGTNTDTQYF. CDR3 bases: TGTGCCAGCAGTATTTCCGGGACTAACACAGATACGCAGTATTTT.

Regarding this clonotype: This beta chain slipped into a library made for alpha chains as a stray read, so its size is not meaningful. V and J are TRBV28 and TRBJ2-7; 12 bases line up with TRBD1. CDR1 MDHEN and CDR2 SYDVKM come from the germline V gene. The CDR3 is made up of 15 amino acids. With V trimmed by 6 bases and J by 6 bases, 9 bases remained unmatched. The CDR3 sequence is CASSRRGQGATEQYF. The CDR3 DNA follows: TGTGCCAGCAGCCGACGGGGACAGGGGGCTACCGAGCAGTACTTC.

This clonotype is labeled as medium-sized (0.01 to 0.1%). This beta chain is an unintended read in a library built for alpha chains; its size means little. V gene TRBV27 combines with J gene TRBJ1-1; 12 bases are shared with TRBD1. Looked up from germline, CDR1 is MNHEY and CDR2 is SMNVEV (reference sequence). The CDR3 sequence is 13 residues long. Trimming removed 8 bases from V and 6 bases from J; junction bases left unmatched: 4. The CDR3 sequence: CASRGQGAAEAFF. CDR3 DNA sequence: TGTGCCAGCCGGGGACAGGGGGCGGCTGAAGCTTTCTTT.

By share of the sample, this clonotype is medium-sized. This beta chain slipped into a library made for alpha chains as a stray read, so its size is not meaningful. The chain joins TRBV14 to TRBJ2-3, with a tentative D call TRBD1 (6 bases). The CDR3 covers 13 residues. Trimming removed 5 bases at V and 2 bases at J, with 8 bases between. Germline values: CDR1 SGHDN, CDR2 FVKESK. CDR3 coding DNA: TGTGCCAGCAGCAACAGGGTCACAGATACGCAGTATTTT. Translated, it gives CASSNRVTDTQYF.

This clonotype ranks as medium-sized. This beta chain slipped into a library made for alpha chains as a stray read, so its size is not meaningful. The chain combines TRBV12-3 or TRBV12-4 with TRBJ2-7; 13 bases are shared with TRBD2. The CDR3 totals 15 residues. The V gene end was trimmed by 5 bases and the J gene end by 5 bases; junction bases not matched to a gene: 6. The CDR3 coding sequence is TGTGCCAGCAGTCTCGGACTAGCGGGAGTGAACGAGCAGTACTTC. It yields the protein CASSLGLAGVNEQYF.

This clonotype occurred a few times. Because this beta chain is a stray read in a library intended to capture alpha chains, its abundance should not be given much weight. The rearrangement links TRBV29-1 to TRBJ2-7; D unclear. The CDR3 sequence is 11 residues long. Germline loops: CDR1 SQVTM, CDR2 ANQGSEA. The V gene lost 5 bases and the J gene lost 1 base, with 6 bases spanning the gap. The DNA for the CDR3 is TGCAGCGTTACCCTATCCTACGAGCAGTACTTC. Translating gives CSVTLSYEQYF.

Sample share makes this clonotype medium-sized. This beta chain appears as a stray read in a library generated for alpha chains; its size is not informative. The chain joins TRBV13 to TRBJ1-1; possibly TRBD1 for D (6 bases). Germline V CDR1 and CDR2: PRHDT, FYEKMQ (reference sequence). The CDR3 sequence is 15 residues long. V gave up 3 bases and J gave up 4 bases, with 15 bases separating them. The CDR3 nucleotides read TGTGCCAGCAGCTTTGCGACAGGCCGGACCACTGAAGCTTTCTTT. It translates to CASSFATGRTTEAFF.